This T cell receptor beta chain derives from a study of CD8 T cells in Susac syndrome. CDR1 LGHDT and CDR2 YNNKEL come from the germline V gene (reference sequence). Trimming shortened V by 1 base and J by 4 bases, and 10 bases separated the two germline ends. The CDR3 has 14 amino acids. An input of about 0.5 to 1 ug of RNA was subjected to reverse transcription using random hexamers. From the immunoSEQ multiplex PCR reads, TCRdb called clonotypes with MiXCR, one entry per CDR3 protein. The sample carries roughly 150,000 distinct CDR3 sequences, around 96% recorded once. This clonotype was obtained from a human donor with multiple sclerosis. The chain carries TRBV3-1 and TRBJ1-1; D ambiguous. Material for sequencing was CD8+ T cells from PBMCs. CDR3 DNA: TGTGCCAGCAGCCAAGGATTTGGGAGCACTGAAGCTTTCTTT. It yields the protein CASSQGFGSTEAFF.